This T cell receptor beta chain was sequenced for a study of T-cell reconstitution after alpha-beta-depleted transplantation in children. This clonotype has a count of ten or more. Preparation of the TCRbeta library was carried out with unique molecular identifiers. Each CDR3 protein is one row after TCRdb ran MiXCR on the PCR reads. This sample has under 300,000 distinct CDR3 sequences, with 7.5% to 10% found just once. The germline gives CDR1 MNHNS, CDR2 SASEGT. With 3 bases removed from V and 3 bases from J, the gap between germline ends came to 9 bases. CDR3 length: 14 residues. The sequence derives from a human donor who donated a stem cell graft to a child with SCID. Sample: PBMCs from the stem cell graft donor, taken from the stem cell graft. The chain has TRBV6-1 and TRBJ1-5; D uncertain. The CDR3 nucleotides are TGTGCCAGCAGTGAGAAGGTTAACAATCAGCCCCAGCATTTT. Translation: CASSEKVNNQPQHF.